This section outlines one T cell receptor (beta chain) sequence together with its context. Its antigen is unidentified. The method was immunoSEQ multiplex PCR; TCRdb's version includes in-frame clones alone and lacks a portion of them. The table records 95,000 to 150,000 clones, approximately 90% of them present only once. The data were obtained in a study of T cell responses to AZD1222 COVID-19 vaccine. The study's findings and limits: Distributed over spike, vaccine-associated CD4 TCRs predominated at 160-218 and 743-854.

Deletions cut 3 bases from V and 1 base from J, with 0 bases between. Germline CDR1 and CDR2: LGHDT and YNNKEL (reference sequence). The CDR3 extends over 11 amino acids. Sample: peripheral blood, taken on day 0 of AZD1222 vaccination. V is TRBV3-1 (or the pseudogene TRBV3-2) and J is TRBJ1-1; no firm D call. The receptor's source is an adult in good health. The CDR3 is CASSQNTEAFF. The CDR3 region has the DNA TGTGCCAGCAGCCAGAACACTGAAGCTTTCTTT.